This entry concerns a single T cell receptor (beta chain). Its cognate antigen is unknown. This sample is part of a study of shared clonotypes between healthy human individuals. Across the study: Donor ages ranged 18 to 49 years: a couple of women, a few men. General study points: Only a few donors were included, so the genetic and exposure-history diversity represented was limited. Apart from blood, nothing was sampled; tissue repertoires likely differ. Read depth was anticipated to influence clonotype sharing among donors.

Measured with immunoSEQ multiplex PCR; TCRdb has only the in-frame clones, and not every one. The repertoire holds 600,000 to 750,000 clones, 55% to 80% seen once, with more than 1.5% in the top ten. This receptor was obtained from a woman under 40 in good health. Sequenced: memory CD4+ T cells sorted from blood. The subset here: CD45RA-negative fraction.

CDR3 in DNA: TGTGCCAGCAGCTCTACTTCGGGAGGACCAAGAAACACCATATATTTT. Protein sequence: CASSSTSGGPRNTIYF. The chain joins TRBV7-9 to TRBJ1-3; D gene uncertain. Germline CDR1 SEHNR, CDR2 FQNEAQ (reference sequence). The CDR3 covers 16 residues. V dropped 4 bases and J dropped 5 bases, with 18 bases sitting between them.